This T cell receptor beta chain was recorded in a study of post-analysis software for immune sequencing data. Study-level results: The study found TRBV5-6, TRBV5-1 and TRBV20-1 among 5 or 6 TRBV segments more frequent in patients than controls. Samples sharing a preparation batch grouped tightly together when assessed by F measure.

Notes on this clonotype: Its antigen is unknown.

V lost 5 bases, J lost 4 bases, and 11 bases stayed unmatched. The CDR3 covers 16 residues. Built from TCR beta cDNA, the libraries had unique molecular identifiers in them. With roughly 0.95 to 11 million T cells as the source, 400,000 to 550,000 cDNA molecules resulted. TCRdb used MiXCR to reprocess the PCR reads, holding one entry per CDR3 protein. The repertoire holds almost 700,000 distinct CDR3 sequences, with approximately 60% as singletons. The sample comprised blood. The receptor's source is a girl aged 2 to 9 with multiple sclerosis. The chain employs TRBV12-3 or TRBV12-4 and TRBJ2-1, with 7 bases identical to TRBD1. This CDR3 is CASSPAYGGQYNEQFF. For the CDR3, the DNA is TGTGCCAGCAGTCCGGCCTATGGGGGACAGTACAATGAGCAGTTCTTC.